A selection of T cell receptor beta chains follows, all from one sample in a study of beta chain features in type 1 diabetes. Profiled with immunoSEQ multiplex PCR; TCRdb holds only in-frame clones, not every one. The sample lists hundreds of thousands of clones, under 13% occurring once. Sample: naive CD4+ T cells from blood. The receptors here all came from a man between 25 and 39 years old with type 1 diabetes. Each CDR3 is given with its conserved first and last residue. The order of the fields is CDR3 DNA, CDR3 protein, D gene, J gene, V gene, CDR3 length, clone size. D genes are given only for firm matches. Clone size, where shown, is once, few, many, or a class for clones that have expanded.

CDR3 DNA: TGCAGCGTTGCAGGGGGTAATGAAAAACTGTTTTTT; CDR3 protein: CSVAGGNEKLFF; D gene: TRBD1; J gene: TRBJ1-4; V gene: TRBV29-1; CDR3 length: 12; clone size: few
CDR3 DNA: TGTGCCAGCAGCCCTGGATGGGACTGGACCTACAATGAGCAGTTCTTC; CDR3 protein: CASSPGWDWTYNEQFF; D gene: .; J gene: TRBJ2-1; V gene: TRBV5-4; CDR3 length: 16; clone size: few
CDR3 DNA: TGTGCCAGCAGTCCTCTGGAGACCCAGTACTTC; CDR3 protein: CASSPLETQYF; D gene: .; J gene: TRBJ2-5; V gene: TRBV7-3; CDR3 length: 11; clone size: .
CDR3 DNA: TGCGCCAGCGCCCGCGGGGAAGAGACCCAGTACTTC; CDR3 protein: CASARGEETQYF; D gene: .; J gene: TRBJ2-5; V gene: TRBV5-1; CDR3 length: 12; clone size: .
CDR3 DNA: TGTGCCAGTAGTCAGGCGCGCTCTGGGGCCAACGTCCTGACTTTC; CDR3 protein: CASSQARSGANVLTF; D gene: .; J gene: TRBJ2-6; V gene: TRBV19; CDR3 length: 15; clone size: few
CDR3 DNA: TGTGCCATTCGGACAGGGACAGGGAGGGCAGAGACCCAGTACTTC; CDR3 protein: CAIRTGTGRAETQYF; D gene: TRBD1; J gene: TRBJ2-5; V gene: TRBV10-3; CDR3 length: 15; clone size: few
CDR3 DNA: TGTGCCAGCTGCCTAGCGGGGGGCCTGAACACCGGGGAGCTGTTTTTT; CDR3 protein: CASCLAGGLNTGELFF; D gene: TRBD2; J gene: TRBJ2-2; V gene: TRBV6-6; CDR3 length: 16; clone size: .
CDR3 DNA: TGCGCCAGCAGCTTGGTTAGTGTGAACACTGAAGCTTTCTTT; CDR3 protein: CASSLVSVNTEAFF; D gene: .; J gene: TRBJ1-1; V gene: TRBV5-1; CDR3 length: 14; clone size: few
CDR3 DNA: TGTGCCAGTAGTATGCCGGGACAGACTAACGAGCAGTACTTC; CDR3 protein: CASSMPGQTNEQYF; D gene: TRBD1; J gene: TRBJ2-7; V gene: TRBV19; CDR3 length: 14; clone size: .
CDR3 DNA: TGTGCCAGCAGCCCCCGACAGGGCGATAATTCACCCCTCCACTTT; CDR3 protein: CASSPRQGDNSPLHF; D gene: TRBD1; J gene: TRBJ1-6; V gene: TRBV7-9; CDR3 length: 15; clone size: few
CDR3 DNA: TGTGCCAGCAGCTTTCAAGCGGGGGGTTATGAGCAGTTCTTC; CDR3 protein: CASSFQAGGYEQFF; D gene: TRBD2; J gene: TRBJ2-1; V gene: TRBV5-8; CDR3 length: 14; clone size: .
CDR3 DNA: TGCGCCAGCAGCCTAGACAGCTCCTACGAGCAGTACTTC; CDR3 protein: CASSLDSSYEQYF; D gene: .; J gene: TRBJ2-7; V gene: TRBV4-1; CDR3 length: 13; clone size: .
CDR3 DNA: TGTGCCAGTAGGTCCGGGACAGAAGAGACCCAGTACTTC; CDR3 protein: CASRSGTEETQYF; D gene: TRBD1; J gene: TRBJ2-5; V gene: TRBV19; CDR3 length: 13; clone size: few
CDR3 DNA: TGTGCCAGCAGCCGTACCTTTAATTCGGACATTCAGTACTTC; CDR3 protein: CASSRTFNSDIQYF; D gene: .; J gene: TRBJ2-4; V gene: TRBV14; CDR3 length: 14; clone size: few
CDR3 DNA: TGCGCCAGCAGCCAAGATCCAGGGGGGTCTGAGCAGTTCTTC; CDR3 protein: CASSQDPGGSEQFF; D gene: .; J gene: TRBJ2-1; V gene: TRBV4-3; CDR3 length: 14; clone size: few
CDR3 DNA: TGTGCCAGCAGCTCGCAGACAGGGGGGTCCTACGAGCAGTACTTC; CDR3 protein: CASSSQTGGSYEQYF; D gene: TRBD1; J gene: TRBJ2-7; V gene: TRBV7-2; CDR3 length: 15; clone size: .
CDR3 DNA: TGTGCCAGCAGCTTCCAGGACAGGGGGCGATTGTACTTC; CDR3 protein: CASSFQDRGRLYF; D gene: TRBD1; J gene: TRBJ2-7; V gene: TRBV7-3; CDR3 length: 13; clone size: .
CDR3 DNA: TGTGCCAGCAGCCCAACCGGGACAGGGGGTACTTCACCCCTCCACTTT; CDR3 protein: CASSPTGTGGTSPLHF; D gene: TRBD1; J gene: TRBJ1-6; V gene: TRBV9; CDR3 length: 16; clone size: few
CDR3 DNA: TGTGCCAGCAGAAGGGGACAGTTTAACTACGAGCAGTACTTC; CDR3 protein: CASRRGQFNYEQYF; D gene: TRBD1; J gene: TRBJ2-7; V gene: TRBV28; CDR3 length: 14; clone size: .
CDR3 DNA: TGCGCCAGCAGCCCCCGGGACAGGGGTACCTACGAGCAGTACTTC; CDR3 protein: CASSPRDRGTYEQYF; D gene: TRBD1; J gene: TRBJ2-7; V gene: TRBV4-1; CDR3 length: 15; clone size: few
CDR3 DNA: TGTGCCAGCAGTGAGAGGGCTCAAGAGACCCAGTACTTC; CDR3 protein: CASSERAQETQYF; D gene: .; J gene: TRBJ2-5; V gene: TRBV6-1; CDR3 length: 13; clone size: few
CDR3 DNA: TGTGCCAGCAGTTACTCGACTAGCGGCGGGGAGCTGTTTTTT; CDR3 protein: CASSYSTSGGELFF; D gene: TRBD2; J gene: TRBJ2-2; V gene: TRBV6-5; CDR3 length: 14; clone size: .